Here is one TCR beta chain with its context. Antigen unknown. This sample stems from a study of cytomegalovirus exposure and HLA in healthy donors. Findings of the study overall: Among TCR sequences, most were rare, though some public TCRs appeared in many donors. Cytomegalovirus-associated status was assigned to about 170 TCR beta chains. Researchers reported that a few CMV-associated chains were confirmed in vitro as CMV antigen-specific. Subsequent analysis showed first-cohort TCR clusters tending to co-occur in around 130 validation repertoires.

Sequencing was performed with immunoSEQ multiplex PCR; in TCRdb, only in-frame clones are kept and a portion is missing. The sample lists over 200,000 clones, around four fifths occurring once. Trimming stripped 4 bases from V and 0 bases from J, with 7 bases between. The CDR3 totals 14 residues. The V gene's germline CDR1 is ENHRY and CDR2 SYGVKD. The chain combines TRBV10-3 with TRBJ1-5, with D perhaps TRBD1 (5 bases). Sequences were obtained from PBMCs. The receptor's source is a woman aged 18-29 years in good health and CMV-seronegative. In DNA, the CDR3 is TGTGCCATCAGTGGGGGACCTAGCAATCAGCCCCAGCATTTT. Amino acid sequence: CAISGGPSNQPQHF.